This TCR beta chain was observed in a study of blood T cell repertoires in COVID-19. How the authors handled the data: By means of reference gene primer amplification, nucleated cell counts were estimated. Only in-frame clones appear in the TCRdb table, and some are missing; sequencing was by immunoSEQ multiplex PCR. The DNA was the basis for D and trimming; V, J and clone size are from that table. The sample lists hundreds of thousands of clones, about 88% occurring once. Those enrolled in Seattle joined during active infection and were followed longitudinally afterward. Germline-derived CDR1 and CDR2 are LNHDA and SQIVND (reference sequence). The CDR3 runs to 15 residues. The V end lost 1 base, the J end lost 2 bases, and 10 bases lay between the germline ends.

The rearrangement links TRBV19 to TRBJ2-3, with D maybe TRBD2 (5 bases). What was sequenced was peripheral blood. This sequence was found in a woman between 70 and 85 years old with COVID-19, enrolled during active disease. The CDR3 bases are TGTGCCAGTAGTATAGGCGGAGCGGCCACAGATACGCAGTATTTT. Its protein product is CASSIGGAATDTQYF.